Following are 21 T cell receptor beta chains from one sample sequenced in a study of cytomegalovirus exposure and HLA in healthy donors. Primers: 60 Vbeta forward and 13 Jbeta reverse. TCRdb's copy holds only in-frame clones and misses some; the assay was immunoSEQ multiplex PCR. The sample shows 65,000 to 85,000 clones, about 81% of them seen only once. The sequenced sample consisted of PBMCs. Receptors originate from a woman between 35 and 50 years old in good health and CMV-seropositive.

The V gene is TRBV9, the J gene TRBJ2-2; 9 nucleotides match TRBD1. Per the germline V gene, CDR1 is SGDLS and CDR2 is YYNGEE. Trimming at V came to 0 bases and at J to 5 bases, leaving 5 bases not matched to a gene. The length of the CDR3 is 16 residues. The CDR3 is CASSVAGTGRTGELFF. DNA of the CDR3: TGTGCCAGCAGCGTAGCCGGGACAGGGAGGACCGGGGAGCTGTTTTTT.

The CDR3 is CASALGGEPSGELFF. The CDR3 nucleotides read TGCGCCTCCGCTCTAGGGGGGGAACCATCCGGGGAGCTGTTTTTT. This chain uses TRBV5-1 with TRBJ2-2, with D possibly being TRBD2 (7 bases). V was shortened by 10 bases and J by 6 bases, with 22 bases between the two germline ends. The V gene's germline CDR1 is SGHRS and CDR2 YFSETQ. This CDR3 has 15 amino acids.

This clone was recorded once. This sequence joins TRBV11-1 and TRBJ2-5, with D perhaps matching TRBD2 (5 bases). Trimming cost V 6 bases and J 5 bases, with 7 bases left between them. The CDR3 has 11 residues. Germline assignment: CDR1 SGHAT and CDR2 FQDESV (reference sequence). The CDR3, as DNA: TGTGCCAGCAGGGGCGGGGAGACCCAGTACTTC. Amino acid sequence: CASRGGETQYF.

The V call is TRBV4-1, the J call TRBJ2-2; tentative D call: TRBD1 (6 bases). This CDR3 has 15 amino acids. Trimming cost V 0 bases and J 5 bases, with 10 bases left between them. CDR1 is MGHRA and CDR2 is YSYEKL in the germline V gene. The CDR3 DNA is TGCGCCAGCAGCCAAGAGGGGGCTCTTACCGGGGAGCTGTTTTTT. This codes for CASSQEGALTGELFF.

For the CDR3, the DNA is TGTGCCAGCAGTGAAGCGCGGGGGTGGGAGCAGTACTTC. Its protein is CASSEARGWEQYF. The chain combines TRBV6-1 with TRBJ2-7; 7 bases are a match to TRBD2. The CDR3 runs 13 residues. V dropped 0 bases and J dropped 7; count of bases not matched to a gene: 3. CDR1 and CDR2 from the germline V gene are MNHNS and SASEGT.

This chain joins TRBV6-5 and TRBJ2-3, with D maybe TRBD2 (7 bases). The germline V gene has CDR1 MNHEY and CDR2 SVGAGI. Trimming left V 2 bases short and J 4 bases short, with 10 bases between. This CDR3 has 14 amino acids. CDR3 sequence reads: CASSYGGAADTQYF. The CDR3 region has the DNA TGTGCCAGCAGTTACGGGGGGGCGGCAGATACGCAGTATTTT.

The rearrangement uses TRBV5-6 and TRBJ1-4; TRBD1 matches 9 bases. Germline V gene data show CDR1 as SGHDT and CDR2 as YYEEEE. Trimming removed 2 bases from V and 6 bases from J; junction bases left unmatched: 8. CDR3 length equals 16 residues. Here the CDR3 reads CASSFRFRTGDEKLFF. The DNA for the CDR3 is TGTGCCAGCAGCTTTAGGTTCCGGACAGGGGATGAAAAACTGTTTTTT.

This clone was observed once. The chain is built from TRBV28 and TRBJ1-4; 7 nucleotides match TRBD1. The CDR3 covers 15 residues. Germline V gene lookup returns CDR1 MDHEN and CDR2 SYDVKM. V shed 5 bases, J shed 5 bases, and the junction held 8 bases outside the gene matches. The CDR3 DNA follows: TGTGCCAGCAGTCCCTCCGACAGGGAGAATGAAAAACTGTTTTTT. Translation gives CASSPSDRENEKLFF.

The CDR3 spells CSVARAAGYTF. As DNA, the CDR3 is TGCAGCGTTGCCAGGGCGGCTGGCTACACCTTC. V is TRBV29-1 and J is TRBJ1-2; weak D call: TRBD1 (5 bases). Germline assignment: CDR1 SQVTM and CDR2 ANQGSEA. This CDR3 contains 11 residues. Trimming took 4 bases from V and 7 from J, leaving 10 bases between them.

This chain links TRBV7-2 with TRBJ2-7, with a possible D match to TRBD1 (5 bases). V was shortened by 5 bases and J by 5 bases, with 13 bases between the two germline ends. The CDR3 runs 13 residues. Per the germline V gene, CDR1 is SGHTA and CDR2 is FQGNSA. This chain's CDR3 is CASSPQEPHEQYF. In DNA, the CDR3 is TGTGCCAGCAGCCCACAGGAGCCCCACGAGCAGTACTTC.

This clone has only one observation. The J gene is TRBJ1-2, the V gene TRBV9, with D possibly being TRBD1 (6 bases). The germline gives CDR1 SGDLS, CDR2 YYNGEE. There are 14 residues in the CDR3. V lost 3 bases and J lost 0, with 9 bases in between. CDR3 sequence: CASSATGANYGYTF. The CDR3 nucleotides are TGTGCCAGCAGCGCGACAGGAGCTAACTATGGCTACACCTTC.

This sequence joins TRBV7-9 and TRBJ2-6, with D perhaps TRBD1 (6 bases). The CDR3 contains 17 residues. The ends were cut back, 6 bases at V and 0 bases at J, with 15 bases in the middle. In germline, CDR1 is SEHNR, CDR2 FQNEAQ (reference sequence). The CDR3 protein is CASRRDNSNSGANVLTF. The CDR3 nucleotides are TGTGCCAGCAGACGGGACAACTCAAACTCTGGGGCCAACGTCCTGACTTTC.

As for this clone: The CDR3 ends on some other residue instead of the conserved phenylalanine or tryptophan, so this is likely a read error. The chain joins TRBV19 to TRBJ1-2, with 9 positions matching TRBD1. The germline V gene has CDR1 LNHDA and CDR2 SQIVND (reference sequence). CDR3 length equals 16 residues. Trimming removed 9 bases from V and 1 base from J; junction bases left unmatched: 12. Here the CDR3 reads CASSSRDRALNYGYTL. The CDR3 nucleotides read TGTGCCAGCTCGTCCCGGGACAGGGCGCTTAACTATGGCTACACCCTC.

This clone has a single count. The rearrangement uses TRBV7-9 and TRBJ2-7; weak D call: TRBD1 (6 bases). The V and J ends lost 5 bases and 6 bases respectively, with 11 bases between them. The V gene's germline CDR1 is SEHNR and CDR2 FQNEAQ (reference sequence). The CDR3 consists of 12 residues. The CDR3 DNA is TGTGCCAGCAGCCTGACAGGCCGCGAGCAGTACTTC. As protein: CASSLTGREQYF. Together with reference TRBV7-9 and TRBJ2-7, the CDR3 gives the full variable domain: DTGVSQNPRHKITKRGQNVTFRCDPISEHNRLYWYRQTLGQGPEFLTYFQNEAQLEKSRLLSDRFSAERPKGSFSTLEIQRTEQGDSAMYLCASSLTGREQYFGPGTRLTVT.

The chain links TRBV9 to TRBJ1-4; 7 nucleotides align to TRBD1. V lost 3 bases, J lost 5 bases, and 4 bases stayed unmatched. The CDR3 sequence is 14 residues long. Germline CDR1 reads SGDLS; CDR2 reads YYNGEE. CDR3 amino acids: CASSAGTANEKLFF. The CDR3 DNA sequence: TGTGCCAGCAGCGCCGGGACAGCAAATGAAAAACTGTTTTTT.

J is TRBJ1-6 and V is TRBV7-2; 9 nucleotides agree with TRBD1. The CDR3 extends over 16 amino acids. Trimming cost V 2 bases and J 7 bases; bases outside gene matches: 6. Germline-derived CDR1 and CDR2 are SGHTA and FQGNSA. Written as DNA, the CDR3 is TGTGCCAGCAGCTTATCTCCGGGACAGGGAAATTCACCCCTCCACTTT. Its protein is CASSLSPGQGNSPLHF.

The chain uses TRBV19 and TRBJ2-1; 8 bases align to TRBD2. V was pared by 10 bases and J by 12 bases, with 11 bases of the junction left unmatched. Germline loops: CDR1 LNHDA, CDR2 SQIVND (reference sequence). This CDR3 spans 12 amino acids. The chain's CDR3 is CATRMAGGRQFF. As DNA, the CDR3 is TGTGCCACGAGAATGGCGGGGGGCCGGCAGTTCTTC.

The V call is TRBV19, the J call TRBJ1-1; D unresolved. The CDR3 loop spans 13 amino acids. V was cut by 2 bases and J by 3 bases, with 7 bases left in between. Germline V lookup: CDR1 LNHDA, CDR2 SQIVND (reference sequence). CDR3 sequence (DNA): TGTGCCAGTAGTATACCCCAGGACACTGAAGCTTTCTTT. It is translated as CASSIPQDTEAFF. The full variable domain, completed using reference TRBV19 and TRBJ1-1, is DGGITQSPKYLFRKEGQNVTLSCEQNLNHDAMYWYRQDPGQGLRLIYYSQIVNDFQKGDIAEGYSVSREKKESFPLTVTSAQKNPTAFYLCASSIPQDTEAFFGQGTRLTVV.

The chain links TRBV19 to TRBJ1-6; 7 bases agree with TRBD1. The CDR3 runs 15 residues. J gave up 8 bases and V 4 bases, and 8 bases lay outside the gene matches. Germline-derived CDR1 and CDR2 are LNHDA and SQIVND (reference sequence). CDR3 in amino acids: CASSTVTGRYSPLHF. In nucleotides, the CDR3 is TGTGCCAGTAGTACCGTGACAGGGAGGTATTCACCCCTCCACTTT.

The chain has TRBV7-2 and TRBJ2-5; a possible D gene is TRBD1 (6 bases). Trimming took 5 bases from V and 2 from J, leaving 9 bases between them. The CDR3 runs to 13 residues. Germline loops: CDR1 SGHTA, CDR2 FQGNSA. This chain's CDR3 is CASSPGQQETQYF. The CDR3 region has the DNA TGTGCCAGCAGCCCTGGACAGCAAGAGACCCAGTACTTC.

V usage is TRBV9 and J usage is TRBJ2-1; 9 bases are shared with TRBD2. CDR1 is SGDLS, CDR2 YYNGEE, per germline. The CDR3 length is 15 residues. The junction had 6 bases not matched to a gene; V was cut back by 2 bases and J by 6 bases. CDR3 sequence: CASSVLAGAINEQFF. CDR3 DNA: TGTGCCAGCAGCGTTTTAGCGGGGGCCATCAATGAGCAGTTCTTC.